This is a list of T cell receptor beta chains from one sample in a study of blood T cell repertoires in COVID-19. Sequencing was performed with immunoSEQ multiplex PCR; in TCRdb, only in-frame clones are kept and a portion is missing. The table has about 180,000 clones, over 80% seen once. The sequencing input was peripheral blood. The receptors come from a woman aged 50 to 60 with acute or convalescent COVID-19. The CDR3 runs from the conserved cysteine through the conserved F or W. D genes are given only for firm matches. Some rows mark clone size as missing; the rest say once, few, many or name a class of expanded clone.

D gene,J gene,clone size,V gene,CDR3 protein,CDR3 DNA
TRBD1,TRBJ1-4,few,TRBV7-6,CASRSGTGANEKLFF,TGTGCCAGCAGGTCCGGGACAGGGGCTAATGAAAAACTGTTTTTT
.,TRBJ1-1,few,TRBV10-2,CASSPQARTEAFF,TGCGCCAGCAGCCCCCAAGCTAGGACTGAAGCTTTCTTT
.,TRBJ1-1,.,TRBV15,CATSRGTVNTEAFF,TGTGCCACCAGCAGAGGGACAGTGAACACTGAAGCTTTCTTT
TRBD2,TRBJ2-5,.,TRBV9,CASSGSSGGGQYF,TGTGCCAGCAGCGGTTCTAGCGGGGGGGGCCAGTACTTC
.,TRBJ1-3,.,TRBV6-5,CASSYSGGAGNTIYF,TGTGCCAGCAGTTACTCGGGGGGGGCTGGAAACACCATATATTTT
.,TRBJ1-2,.,TRBV19,CASSLNREGKYGYTF,TGTGCCAGTAGTTTAAACAGGGAGGGGAAGTATGGCTACACCTTC
.,TRBJ1-1,.,TRBV5-1,CASSLGLNRDTEAFF,TGCGCCAGCAGCCTTGGTCTTAACCGCGACACTGAAGCTTTCTTT
TRBD2,TRBJ2-5,.,TRBV9,CASSAPGLAGQETQYF,TGTGCCAGCAGCGCCCCGGGACTAGCGGGCCAAGAGACCCAGTACTTC
TRBD1,TRBJ1-2,once,TRBV4-2,CASSQEARGQGQLFFGYTF,TGTGCCAGCAGCCAAGAGGCTCGGGGACAGGGGCAATTATTTTTTGGCTACACCTTC
.,TRBJ2-1,few,TRBV5-1,CASSDRQRSAYNEQFF,TGCGCCAGTTCCGACAGGCAAAGATCTGCCTACAATGAGCAGTTCTTC
.,TRBJ2-3,.,TRBV9,CASSTQAGSTDTQYF,TGTGCCAGCAGCACCCAGGCGGGGAGCACAGATACGCAGTATTTT
TRBD1,TRBJ1-5,.,TRBV7-8,CASSLRDRGRQPQHF,TGTGCCAGCAGCTTAAGGGACAGGGGTAGGCAGCCCCAGCATTTT
TRBD1,TRBJ1-2,.,TRBV7-2,CASSSQQGQLDGYTF,TGTGCCAGCAGCTCCCAACAGGGGCAATTGGATGGCTACACCTTC